The 26 T cell receptor beta chains listed next were all sequenced from one sample in a study of cytomegalovirus exposure and HLA in healthy donors. The study ran its PCR with 60 Vbeta and 13 Jbeta primers. Sequencing was performed with immunoSEQ multiplex PCR; in TCRdb, only in-frame clones are kept and a portion is missing. The repertoire holds approximately 100,000 clones, with 65% to 80% as singletons. Sequenced: PBMCs. Every receptor here comes from a male donor in good health and CMV-seropositive.

The count of this clone is one. V is TRBV6-1 and J is TRBJ1-1, with D unclear. V was clipped by 5 bases and J by 2 bases, with 9 bases between them. The CDR3 totals 13 residues. The germline V gene has CDR1 MNHNS and CDR2 SASEGT. The CDR3 sequence is CASSTDLNTEAFF. In DNA, the CDR3 is TGTGCCAGCAGTACGGACTTAAACACTGAAGCTTTCTTT.

In this sample, this clone turned up a few times. The chain is built from TRBV27 and TRBJ2-7; 7 bases line up with TRBD1. The CDR3 has 15 amino acids. J lost 0 bases, V lost 1 base, and 3 bases had no gene match. Germline CDR1 and CDR2: MNHEY and SMNVEV (reference sequence). For the CDR3, the DNA is TGTGCCAGCAGTTTATGGTCAGGGGGCTCCTACGAGCAGTACTTC. As protein: CASSLWSGGSYEQYF.

The chain joins TRBV15 to TRBJ1-1, with 7 bases matching TRBD1. J lost 1 base, V lost 1 base, and 3 bases had no gene match. CDR3 length: 15 amino acids. Germline V lookup: CDR1 LNHNV, CDR2 YYDKDF (reference sequence). For the CDR3, the DNA is TGTGCCACCAGCAGAGGACAGGGAGCGAACACTGAAGCTTTCTTT. Protein product: CATSRGQGANTEAFF.

V and J are TRBV5-4 and TRBJ2-5; 11 bases match TRBD2. The V and J ends lost 4 bases and 4 bases, in that order; junction bases with no gene match: 6. The length of the CDR3 is 15 residues. Germline V CDR1 and CDR2: SGHNT, YYREEE (reference sequence). CDR3 protein: CASSVGLAGRETQYF. CDR3 in DNA: TGTGCCAGCAGCGTTGGACTAGCGGGCCGAGAGACCCAGTACTTC.

This clone was seen only once. No DNA is shown, since the ends of the CDR3 on it are uncertain; the CDR3 is the one TCRdb lists. The chain carries TRBV28 and TRBJ1-2; the DNA was not used to check the table's D call, TRBD1. The CDR3 region is 15 residues in length, termini included. Germline V lookup: CDR1 MDHEN, CDR2 SYDVKM. The CDR3 region is CASSSSTGGNYGYTF.

The chain employs TRBV2 and TRBJ2-2; TRBD2 matches 11 bases. Germline V lookup: CDR1 SNHLY, CDR2 FYNNEI. This CDR3 is 15 amino acids long. V shed 10 bases, J shed 6 bases, and the junction held 10 bases outside the gene matches. CDR3 sequence: CATMGLAAGAGELFF. CDR3 in DNA: TGTGCCACCATGGGACTAGCGGCCGGGGCCGGGGAGCTGTTTTTT.

The table lists this clone with a few counts. The chain combines TRBV5-8 with TRBJ2-7, with D possibly being TRBD2 (5 bases). This CDR3 contains 12 residues. Per germline, CDR1 SGHTS and CDR2 YDEGEE. Trimming stripped 4 bases from V and 7 bases from J, with 12 bases between. The CDR3 is CASSIRTGEQYF. CDR3 DNA sequence: TGTGCCAGCAGCATCCGGACGGGGGAGCAGTACTTC.

CDR3 protein: CASQGHGSPQETQYF. CDR3 DNA: TGTGCCAGCCAGGGGCACGGGTCCCCCCAAGAGACCCAGTACTTC. The J gene is TRBJ2-5, the V gene TRBV6-5; TRBD1 is a possible D gene (6 bases). Germline CDR1 and CDR2: MNHEY and SVGAGI. CDR3 size: 15 residues. V lost 8 bases to trimming and J lost 1 base, with 17 bases between them.

The V and J genes are TRBV4-3 and TRBJ1-5; D unclear. This CDR3 is built from 13 residues. V was cut by 0 bases and J by 3 bases, with 3 bases left in between. Looked up from germline, CDR1 is LGHNA and CDR2 is YSLEER. CDR3 protein: CASSQDLNQPQHF. The CDR3 region has the DNA TGCGCCAGCAGCCAAGATCTCAATCAGCCCCAGCATTTT.

V usage is TRBV2 and J usage is TRBJ1-2; possible D gene TRBD1, 6 bases. V lost 1 base, J lost 5 bases, and 11 bases lay in between. The CDR3 length is 14 residues. CDR1 is SNHLY, CDR2 FYNNEI, per germline. CDR3 in amino acids: CASSEDRGGYGYTF. For the CDR3, the DNA is TGTGCCAGCAGTGAAGATAGGGGGGGGTATGGCTACACCTTC.

This clone occurred a few times. The chain joins TRBV4-1 to TRBJ1-2; 7 bases match TRBD1. The V gene's germline CDR1 is MGHRA and CDR2 YSYEKL. The CDR3 runs to 13 residues. V dropped 4 bases and J dropped 5; count of bases not matched to a gene: 4. The CDR3 region is CASSPDRDYGYTF. In nucleotides, the CDR3 is TGCGCCAGCAGCCCCGACAGGGATTATGGCTACACCTTC.

The chain links TRBV2 to TRBJ1-5; 7 bases are shared with TRBD1. J gave up 3 bases and V 6 bases, and 11 bases lay outside the gene matches. Germline values: CDR1 SNHLY, CDR2 FYNNEI. The CDR3 sequence is 16 residues long. CDR3 loop: CASSPPGTDINQPQHF. The CDR3 DNA follows: TGTGCCAGCAGCCCGCCCGGGACAGATATCAATCAGCCCCAGCATTTT.

V and J are TRBV29-1 and TRBJ2-1, with D perhaps matching TRBD2 (7 bases). The germline CDR1 and CDR2 sequences are SQVTM and ANQGSEA. Trimming cost V 5 bases and J 7 bases, with 18 bases left between them. The CDR3 length is 14 residues. Here the CDR3 DNA reads TGCAGCGTTACCCCGGGGGGCGCATCAAATGAGCAGTTCTTC. Residues: CSVTPGGASNEQFF.

This clone was counted a few times. The gene calls are TRBV9 and TRBJ1-1; 9 nucleotides line up with TRBD1. The length of the CDR3 is 18 residues. The V and J ends lost 0 bases and 4 bases, in that order; junction bases with no gene match: 13. Germline V gives CDR1 SGDLS, CDR2 YYNGEE. Here the CDR3 DNA reads TGTGCCAGCAGCGTAGCGCAAGTACAGGGGGCCCGCGGCACTGAAGCTTTCTTT. Its protein is CASSVAQVQGARGTEAFF.

This chain joins TRBV13 and TRBJ2-3, with 10 bases lining up with TRBD2. There are 17 residues in the CDR3. Germline CDR1 is PRHDT and CDR2 is FYEKMQ (reference sequence). V dropped 4 bases and J dropped 4; count of bases not matched to a gene: 11. The CDR3 sequence: CASSSYPSGSLSDTQYF. In DNA form, the CDR3 reads TGTGCCAGCAGCTCGTACCCTAGCGGGAGTTTGTCAGATACGCAGTATTTT.

This clone was picked up one time. The chain recombines TRBV28 with TRBJ1-6, with TRBD1 as a possible D gene (6 bases). CDR3 length equals 15 residues. Trimming took off 1 base at V and 7 bases at J, with 11 bases between the two ends. Germline values: CDR1 MDHEN, CDR2 SYDVKM. The CDR3 DNA sequence: TGTGCCAGCAGTTTATCGGGGGGCCGGAATTCACCCCTCCACTTT. Protein: CASSLSGGRNSPLHF.

The V call is TRBV28, the J call TRBJ2-1; D uncertain. This CDR3 is built from 14 residues. Trimming took 4 bases from V and 2 from J, leaving 9 bases between them. Germline assignment: CDR1 MDHEN and CDR2 SYDVKM. CDR3 sequence (DNA): TGTGCCAGCAGTTCCAGTACCGCCTACAATGAGCAGTTCTTC. Protein product: CASSSSTAYNEQFF.

With respect to this clone: The junction shows a germline mismatch at one end, possibly a read error. This rearrangement joins TRBV7-2 to TRBJ1-4; D remains unclear. This CDR3 has 12 residues. Per germline, CDR1 SGHTA and CDR2 FQGNSA. The CDR3 here is CASSPPGRALIF. The CDR3 region has the DNA TGTGCCAGCAGCCCACCGGGAAGGGCTCTGATTTTT.

The rearrangement joins TRBV6-4 to TRBJ2-2; D ambiguous. Germline V gene data show CDR1 as MRHNA and CDR2 as SNTAGT. This CDR3 is 13 amino acids long. V lost 6 bases and J lost 6, with 11 bases in between. CDR3: CASSPGQAGELFF. The CDR3 DNA reads as TGTGCCAGCAGCCCCGGTCAGGCCGGGGAGCTGTTTTTT.

Turning to this clone: The junction does not match germline at one end; this may be a read error. The rearrangement uses TRBV5-4 and TRBJ2-7; 7 bases line up with TRBD2. CDR1 SGHNT and CDR2 YYREEE come from the germline V gene (reference sequence). CDR3 size: 17 residues. The CDR3 DNA reads as TGTGCCAGCAGCTTGTCGGGGAGAGGAGGGAGGGGCTACGAGCACTACTTC. This gives the protein CASSLSGRGGRGYEHYF.

This chain connects TRBV6-5 to TRBJ1-6; TRBD1 matches at 8 bases. Germline CDR1 MNHEY, CDR2 SVGAGI. The J segment lost 9 bases and the V segment lost 6 bases, leaving 10 bases of the junction unmatched. CDR3 size: 15 residues. The CDR3 DNA reads as TGTGCCAGCAGGGGGGACAGGATCATAGGTTCACCCCTCCACTTT. Its translation: CASRGDRIIGSPLHF.

The chain links TRBV5-1 to TRBJ2-2, with TRBD1 matching 8 bases. CDR1 is SGHRS, CDR2 YFSETQ, per germline. The CDR3 extends over 16 amino acids. With V trimmed by 4 bases and J by 4 bases, 9 bases remained unmatched. CDR3 sequence: CASSTRQGPVTGELFF. The DNA for the CDR3 is TGCGCCAGCAGCACTCGACAGGGGCCGGTCACCGGGGAGCTGTTTTTT.

The chain couples TRBV28 to TRBJ2-1, with D perhaps TRBD2 (7 bases). The CDR3 length is 19 residues. Germline V lookup: CDR1 MDHEN, CDR2 SYDVKM. V was pared by 5 bases and J by 6 bases, with 29 bases between. The CDR3 bases are TGTGCCAGCAGTCAGAACACCGGACGACGGGGGGCGGTCAGCAATGAGCAGTTCTTC. Translation: CASSQNTGRRGAVSNEQFF.

The chain combines TRBV28 with TRBJ2-7, with 7 bases lining up with TRBD1. This CDR3 region has 16 residues. Germline-derived CDR1 and CDR2 are MDHEN and SYDVKM. With V trimmed by 2 bases and J by 2 bases, 9 bases remained unmatched. CDR3 bases: TGTGCCAGCAGTTTAGCCCCGACAGGGACCCCCTACGAGCAGTACTTC. It yields the protein CASSLAPTGTPYEQYF.

In its sample, this clone was seen once. The V gene is TRBV2, the J gene TRBJ2-7; TRBD2 matches at 11 bases. The germline V gene has CDR1 SNHLY and CDR2 FYNNEI. Unmatched junction bases numbered 5, after V lost 3 bases and J lost 4 bases. This CDR3 is 15 amino acids long. In DNA, the CDR3 is TGTGCCAGCAGTGATCCCCTAGCGGGAGGTTACGAGCAGTACTTC. Translation gives CASSDPLAGGYEQYF.

The chain joins TRBV6-5 to TRBJ1-1; 11 nucleotides match TRBD1. This CDR3 is 14 amino acids long. With 4 bases clipped from V and 10 bases from J, the junction kept 8 bases outside the gene matches. Germline V gene data show CDR1 as MNHEY and CDR2 as SVGAGI. The CDR3 region is CASSWDRGNIIAFF. DNA of the CDR3: TGTGCCAGCAGTTGGGACAGGGGGAACATAATAGCTTTCTTT.